The sequence of this T cell receptor beta chain was determined in a study of T-cell reconstitution after alpha-beta-depleted transplantation in children. The CDR3 has 14 amino acids. Germline V CDR1 and CDR2: SGHRS, YFSETQ. V was cut by 4 bases and J by 4 bases, with 12 bases left in between. In its sample, this clonotype was seen many times. Preparation of the TCRbeta library used unique molecular identifiers. TCRdb called the PCR reads again in MiXCR, with one record for every CDR3 protein. The table includes 190,000 or so distinct CDR3 sequences, roughly 15% detected once. Sequenced material: PBMCs from the stem cell graft donor, taken from the stem cell graft. The rearrangement uses TRBV5-1 and TRBJ2-1; TRBD1 might be the D (6 bases). The sequence was obtained from a human donor who donated a stem cell graft to a child with acute lymphoblastic leukemia. The CDR3 coding sequence is TGCGCCAGCAGCACAGGGATGGAGTACAATGAGCAGTTCTTC. This translates into CASSTGMEYNEQFF.